Below, 24 T cell receptor beta chains from the same sample are listed, as sequenced in a study of T cell responses to AZD1222 COVID-19 vaccine. Some clones are missing from TCRdb's copy, which holds only in-frame ones; the method was immunoSEQ multiplex PCR. This sample has some 150,000 clones, with approximately 91% found just once. This specimen was peripheral blood, taken 28 days after the second AZD1222 dose. These receptors originate from an adult who received the AZD1222 COVID-19 vaccine.

Written as DNA, the CDR3 is TGTGCCAGCTCGTCCGGACAGACCTACGAGCAGTACTTC. Translating gives CASSSGQTYEQYF. The chain is built from TRBV18 and TRBJ2-7, with D maybe TRBD1 (6 bases). This CDR3 is 13 amino acids long. Between the trimmed V and J ends, which lost 6 bases and 2 bases, there was a span of 11 bases. Germline V lookup: CDR1 KGHSH, CDR2 LQKENI.

The CDR3 protein is CASSEGSGGRETQYF. The CDR3, as DNA: TGTGCCAGCAGTGAGGGTAGCGGGGGGCGAGAGACCCAGTACTTC. The rearrangement links TRBV6-1 to TRBJ2-5; 10 bases fit TRBD2. The CDR3 sequence is 15 residues long. Germline trimming cut 3 bases from V and 4 bases from J; bases unmatched to any gene: 5. Germline loops: CDR1 MNHNS, CDR2 SASEGT.

This clone was found once. The sample has other DNA sequences that encode this CDR3 too. The V gene is TRBV3-1 (or the pseudogene TRBV3-2), the J gene TRBJ2-3; the D is unclear. The CDR3 is 12 amino acids. Trimming stripped 0 bases from V and 6 bases from J, with 4 bases between. CDR1 and CDR2 (germline): LGHDT, YNNKEL (reference sequence). CDR3 in amino acids: CASSQDTDTQYF. The CDR3, as DNA: TGTGCCAGCAGCCAAGATACCGATACGCAGTATTTT.

The V and J genes are TRBV4-1 and TRBJ2-7; D gene ambiguous. The V gene's germline CDR1 is MGHRA and CDR2 YSYEKL. The CDR3 consists of 18 residues. Trimming pared 3 bases from V and 6 bases from J, leaving 27 bases between. CDR3 region: CASSHPYRFIAPAFEQYF. The CDR3 DNA reads as TGCGCCAGCAGCCACCCCTACCGTTTCATCGCCCCGGCTTTCGAGCAGTACTTC.

The chain is built from TRBV3-1 (or the pseudogene TRBV3-2) and TRBJ1-1; D remains ambiguous. Trimming removed 6 bases at V and 0 bases at J, with 11 bases between. The length of the CDR3 is 14 residues. From germline, CDR1 is LGHDT and CDR2 YNNKEL (reference sequence). The CDR3 loop reads CASRRGSMNTEAFF. The CDR3 coding sequence is TGTGCCAGCAGGCGAGGGAGCATGAACACTGAAGCTTTCTTT.

This chain links TRBV5-4 with TRBJ1-3; D gene uncertain. The germline gives CDR1 SGHNT, CDR2 YYREEE (reference sequence). Trimming cost V 1 base and J 0 bases, with 5 bases left between them. This CDR3 spans 14 amino acids. CDR3 protein: CASSLPNSGNTIYF. DNA of the CDR3: TGTGCCAGCAGCTTGCCCAACTCTGGAAACACCATATATTTT.

V usage is TRBV10-2 and J usage is TRBJ2-2; no reliable D call. Germline V lookup: CDR1 WSHSY, CDR2 SAAADI. The CDR3 covers 12 residues. V was cut by 1 base and J by 3 bases, with 0 bases left in between. The DNA of the CDR3 is TGCGCCAGCAGTGAGTACACCGGGGAGCTGTTTTTT. Protein product: CASSEYTGELFF.

This chain connects TRBV2 to TRBJ1-1, with D unclear. Per germline, CDR1 SNHLY and CDR2 FYNNEI. The CDR3 is 14 amino acids. Trimming took 4 bases from V and 1 from J, leaving 10 bases between them. In DNA, the CDR3 is TGTGCCAGCAGTGGACGGGCGGGGAACACTGAAGCTTTCTTT. As protein: CASSGRAGNTEAFF.

This chain links TRBV7-9 with TRBJ1-2; no firm D call. This CDR3 spans 12 amino acids. Trimming cost V 3 bases and J 8 bases, with 10 bases left between them. Germline values: CDR1 SEHNR, CDR2 FQNEAQ (reference sequence). The CDR3 coding sequence is TGTGCCAGCAGCTTCTCCTCGGTGGGCTACACCTTC. It specifies CASSFSSVGYTF.

The chain couples TRBV18 to TRBJ2-1, with D uncertain. The CDR3 covers 14 residues. The germline V and J ends were trimmed by 3 bases and 0 bases, with 6 bases remaining between them. Germline V lookup: CDR1 KGHSH, CDR2 LQKENI. Here the CDR3 DNA reads TGTGCCAGCTCACCTACCCGCTCCTACAATGAGCAGTTCTTC. It translates to CASSPTRSYNEQFF.

The chain employs TRBV5-1 and TRBJ1-1, with 8 bases that match TRBD1. V was clipped by 2 bases and J by 1 base; unmatched bases: 7. The CDR3 is 16 amino acids. The germline V gene encodes CDR1 SGHRS and CDR2 YFSETQ. The CDR3 DNA sequence: TGCGCCAGCAGCTTTACAGCCGGGACAGGGAACACTGAAGCTTTCTTT. As protein: CASSFTAGTGNTEAFF.

The chain carries TRBV6-5 and TRBJ2-7; D tentatively reads TRBD1 or TRBD2 (7 bases each). This CDR3 region has 15 residues. Germline CDR1 and CDR2: MNHEY and SVGAGI. The V and J ends lost 0 bases and 5 bases respectively, with 14 bases between them. The CDR3 reads CASSYSPGGAHEQYF. DNA for the CDR3: TGTGCCAGCAGTTACTCGCCAGGGGGGGCCCACGAGCAGTACTTC.

The chain has TRBV12-2 and TRBJ1-5; the listed D gene, TRBD1, was not tested against the DNA. TRBV12-2 is described as a pseudogene. The CDR3 spans 15 residues. DNA for the CDR3: TGTGCAAGTCGCTTAGCGCGCGTAGGGGGTCAGCCCCAGCATTTT. This sequence encodes CASRLARVGGQPQHF.

The sample holds one count of this clone. The rearrangement links TRBV14 to TRBJ1-1; D is perhaps TRBD1 (5 bases). The ends were cut back, 1 base at V and 12 bases at J, with 15 bases in the middle. CDR3 size: 13 residues. Germline V gene lookup returns CDR1 SGHDN and CDR2 FVKESK. CDR3 residues: CASSQGQRLRPFF. CDR3 sequence (DNA): TGTGCCAGCAGCCAAGGACAGCGCCTTCGCCCTTTCTTT.

The chain combines TRBV27 with TRBJ2-2; no definite D call. Germline CDR1 is MNHEY and CDR2 is SMNVEV (reference sequence). The CDR3 consists of 16 residues. V gave up 5 bases and J gave up 0 bases, with 13 bases separating them. Here the CDR3 reads CASSQYTIPNTGELFF. The DNA for the CDR3 is TGTGCCAGCAGTCAATACACTATACCGAACACCGGGGAGCTGTTTTTT.

V and J are TRBV25-1 and TRBJ1-1; 8 positions agree with TRBD1. Trimming cost V 4 bases and J 3 bases; bases outside gene matches: 4. This CDR3 spans 14 amino acids. The V gene's germline CDR1 is MGHDK and CDR2 SYGVNS. CDR3 region: CASSADRGDTEAFF. DNA of the CDR3: TGTGCCAGCAGTGCAGACAGGGGCGACACTGAAGCTTTCTTT.

V is TRBV18 and J is TRBJ1-1; unclear D gene. The CDR3 runs 19 residues. The germline CDR1 and CDR2 sequences are KGHSH and LQKENI. Trimming left V 3 bases short and J 5 bases short, with 28 bases between. The CDR3 DNA reads TGTGCCAGCTCACCGCCTCCGGGAGGCACCTTCTACTACCGGACTGAAGCTTTCTTT. This sequence encodes CASSPPPGGTFYYRTEAFF.

The chain is built from TRBV5-1 and TRBJ2-2; D is uncertain. The germline V and J ends were trimmed by 4 bases and 0 bases, with 7 bases remaining between them. CDR1 is SGHRS and CDR2 is YFSETQ in the germline V gene. The CDR3 extends over 14 amino acids. The CDR3 bases are TGCGCCAGCAGCCCCGACACGAACACCGGGGAGCTGTTTTTT. Translation: CASSPDTNTGELFF.

The CDR3 is CASSLDWGNEQFF. CDR3 bases: TGTGCCAGCAGCTTAGATTGGGGGAACGAGCAGTTCTTC. The chain uses TRBV11-3 and TRBJ2-1; D tentatively fits TRBD1 or TRBD2 (5 bases each). The germline V gene encodes CDR1 SGHNT and CDR2 YENEEA. The CDR3 extends over 13 amino acids. V lost 0 bases and J lost 10, with 10 bases in between.

V usage is TRBV18 and J usage is TRBJ2-7; 12 positions match TRBD2. Trimming removed 5 bases from V and 5 bases from J; junction bases left unmatched: 7. From germline, CDR1 is KGHSH and CDR2 LQKENI. The CDR3 is made up of 15 amino acids. Written as DNA, the CDR3 is TGTGCCAGCTCATCCCTAGCGGGAGGGGCTCACGAGCAGTACTTC. Translating it yields CASSSLAGGAHEQYF.

J is TRBJ2-3 and V is TRBV3-1 (or the pseudogene TRBV3-2), with TRBD1 identical over 9 bases. The CDR3 is made up of 14 amino acids. Looked up from germline, CDR1 is LGHDT and CDR2 is YNNKEL (reference sequence). After removal of 5 bases from V and 0 bases from J, the junction contained 0 bases not matched to a gene. The CDR3 protein is CASSGTGSTDTQYF. The CDR3, as DNA: TGTGCCAGCAGCGGGACAGGGAGCACAGATACGCAGTATTTT.

This clone was seen more than once but under ten times. This chain uses TRBV10-2 with TRBJ1-2; maybe TRBD1 (6 bases). CDR3 length: 13 amino acids. Germline loops: CDR1 WSHSY, CDR2 SAAADI. Trimming stripped 10 bases from V and 4 bases from J, with 16 bases between. CDR3 protein: CATKSTGAYGYTF. The CDR3 DNA reads as TGCGCCACAAAATCGACAGGTGCCTATGGCTACACCTTC.

This chain joins TRBV7-9 and TRBJ2-3, with 12 nucleotides matching TRBD2. J was trimmed by 4 bases and V by 5 bases; bases with no gene match: 10. CDR3 length equals 17 residues. Germline V gene data show CDR1 as SEHNR and CDR2 as FQNEAQ (reference sequence). The CDR3 bases are TGTGCCAGCAGCACACGACTAGCGGGGGTGTGGGCAGATACGCAGTATTTT. Translation gives CASSTRLAGVWADTQYF.

This chain joins TRBV6-5 and TRBJ2-3; TRBD1 aligns across 9 bases. This CDR3 contains 15 residues. J gave up 4 bases and V 6 bases, and 8 bases lay outside the gene matches. The V gene's germline CDR1 is MNHEY and CDR2 SVGAGI. The CDR3 region has the DNA TGTGCCAGCAGGCTGGACAGGGGATCCGCAGATACGCAGTATTTT. It yields the protein CASRLDRGSADTQYF.